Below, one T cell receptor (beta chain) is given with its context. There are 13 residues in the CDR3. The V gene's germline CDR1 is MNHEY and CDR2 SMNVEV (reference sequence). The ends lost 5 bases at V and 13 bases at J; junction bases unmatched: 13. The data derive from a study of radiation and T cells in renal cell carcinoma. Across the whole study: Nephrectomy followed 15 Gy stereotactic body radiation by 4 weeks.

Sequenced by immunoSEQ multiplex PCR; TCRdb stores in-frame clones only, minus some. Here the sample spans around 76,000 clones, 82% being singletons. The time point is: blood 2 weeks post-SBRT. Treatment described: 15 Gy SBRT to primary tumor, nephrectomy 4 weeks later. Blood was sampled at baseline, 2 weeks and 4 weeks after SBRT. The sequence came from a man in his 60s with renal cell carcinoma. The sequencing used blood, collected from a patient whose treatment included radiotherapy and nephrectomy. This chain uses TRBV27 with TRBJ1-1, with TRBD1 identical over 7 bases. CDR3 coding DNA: TGTGCCAGCAGTCCTGGGACAGCCCTCGTCCGTTTCTTT. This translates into CASSPGTALVRFF.